This T cell receptor beta chain was retrieved from a study of T cells in Graves' hyperthyroidism and ophthalmopathy. TCR beta CDR3 regions were amplified from RNA transcripts. The HTBI primer set drove a first-round RT-PCR of the TCR CDR3. Each CDR3 protein is one row after TCRdb ran MiXCR on the multiplex PCR reads. Here the sample spans roughly 290,000 distinct CDR3 sequences, over 15% being singletons. The sample holds many counts of this clonotype. The specimen sequenced was blood. This receptor was identified in an older woman with Graves' ophthalmopathy.

This chain's CDR3 is CASSTLGAEEPQHF. Here the CDR3 DNA reads TGTGCCAGCAGCACTTTGGGCGCTGAGGAGCCCCAGCATTTT. The J gene is TRBJ1-5, the V gene TRBV2; the D is unclear. CDR3 size: 14 residues. Germline V gene data show CDR1 as SNHLY and CDR2 as FYNNEI. Trimming took off 6 bases at V and 8 bases at J, with 17 bases between the two ends.